A single sample is the source of the 9 T cell receptor beta chains below, sequenced in a study of blood T cell repertoires in COVID-19. The protocol was immunoSEQ multiplex PCR, while the TCRdb copy is restricted to in-frame clones and leaves out a portion. Counted here are 250,000 or so clones, roughly 84% occurring once; the ten biggest clones make up more than 1.5%. The sample was peripheral blood. These receptor sequences come from a woman aged 40 to 49 who had recovered from COVID-19.

The CDR3 protein is CASSIPGQPQHF. Here the CDR3 DNA reads TGTGCCAGTAGTATCCCAGGTCAGCCCCAGCATTTT. This sequence joins TRBV19 and TRBJ1-5; D call uncertain. Per the germline V gene, CDR1 is LNHDA and CDR2 is SQIVND (reference sequence). The V gene lost 3 bases and the J gene lost 6 bases, with 6 bases spanning the gap. This CDR3 is 12 amino acids long.

A single count supports this clone. This sample also contains other DNA sequences that code for the same CDR3. This chain links TRBV2 with TRBJ1-1, with 7 bases that match TRBD1. CDR1 SNHLY and CDR2 FYNNEI come from the germline V gene. The V gene end was trimmed by 5 bases and the J gene end by 1 base; junction bases not matched to a gene: 1. This CDR3 region has 13 residues. For the CDR3, the DNA is TGTGCCAGCAGTCGGGACAGGAACACTGAAGCTTTCTTT. The encoded protein is CASSRDRNTEAFF.

CDR3 sequence reads: CASSLPSGANYGYTF. The CDR3 bases are TGTGCCAGCAGTCTCCCCAGCGGAGCTAACTATGGCTACACCTTC. The chain has TRBV28 and TRBJ1-2; D is uncertain. The V end was cut by 5 bases, the J end by 0 bases, with 13 bases between. Germline CDR1 and CDR2: MDHEN and SYDVKM. This CDR3 has 15 residues.

This chain connects TRBV4-1 to TRBJ2-7; D unresolved. The V gene lost 1 base and the J gene lost 2 bases, with 12 bases spanning the gap. The CDR3 is made up of 15 amino acids. Germline-derived CDR1 and CDR2 are MGHRA and YSYEKL. CDR3 nucleotides: TGCGCCAGCAGCCAAGCGTTACTTCAAACCTACGAGCAGTACTTC. Encoded protein: CASSQALLQTYEQYF.

The table lists this clone with a count of one. The rearrangement links TRBV30 to TRBJ2-3; no definite D call. Trimming removed 4 bases at V and 4 bases at J, with 9 bases between. The CDR3 runs to 12 residues. Looked up from germline, CDR1 is GTSNPN and CDR2 is SVGIG (reference sequence). This CDR3 reads CAWKERSDTQYF. CDR3 sequence (DNA): TGTGCCTGGAAAGAGAGGTCAGATACGCAGTATTTT.

This chain connects TRBV6-1 to TRBJ1-1; the D is unclear. The CDR3 is made up of 13 amino acids. The germline V gene encodes CDR1 MNHNS and CDR2 SASEGT. The V end lost 3 bases, the J end lost 12 bases, and 17 bases lay between the germline ends. The CDR3 DNA is TGTGCCAGCAGTGAGACTACAAGTCGAGAGTCTTTCTTT. This codes for CASSETTSRESFF.

The chain recombines TRBV30 with TRBJ1-3; 8 nucleotides align to TRBD1. Trimming took 7 bases from V and 2 from J; bases not matched to a gene: 7. Germline CDR1 reads GTSNPN; CDR2 reads SVGIG (reference sequence). The CDR3 is 14 amino acids. This chain's CDR3 is CAFLDRAAGNTIYF. The CDR3, as DNA: TGTGCCTTTCTGGACAGGGCGGCTGGAAACACCATATATTTT.

Written as DNA, the CDR3 is TGTGCCATCAGTGCGGGTAGAGGCAGTTACGACCCAGCTGGGGCCAACGTCCTGACTTTC. Translated: CAISAGRGSYDPAGANVLTF. This chain links TRBV10-3 with TRBJ2-6; D gene uncertain. The V and J ends lost 4 bases and 2 bases respectively, with 24 bases between them. The CDR3 totals 20 residues. Germline loops: CDR1 ENHRY, CDR2 SYGVKD.

The V gene is TRBV18, the J gene TRBJ2-2, with 9 bases aligning to TRBD1. Trimming took 3 bases from V and 3 from J; bases not matched to a gene: 2. Germline assignment: CDR1 KGHSH and CDR2 LQKENI. This CDR3 has 15 residues. CDR3 sequence (DNA): TGTGCCAGCTCACCCCGGACAGGGGACACCGGGGAGCTGTTTTTT. Amino acid sequence: CASSPRTGDTGELFF. The variable domain in full, completed from reference TRBV18 and TRBJ2-2, reads NAGVMQNPRHLVRRRGQEARLRCSPMKGHSHVYWYRQLPEEGLKFMVYLQKENIIDESGMPKERFSAEFPKEGPSILRIQQVVRGDSAAYFCASSPRTGDTGELFFGEGSRLTVL.